These T cell receptor beta chains were read from a single sample in a study of blood T cells in healthy people across ages. One entry per CDR3 protein results from TCRdb running MiXCR on the 5' RACE reads. The data contain around 800,000 distinct CDR3 sequences, about 26% of them seen just once; the ten biggest clones take up 2.5% to 3.5%. The data also belong to a second study, concerning T cells of mothers and their children.

The sequencing input was blood. The receptors originated from a boy aged 10-17 years in good health. CDR3s include the opening cysteine and the closing phenylalanine or tryptophan. The D gene is left open where the match is weak. The size of a clone is reported for some rows only, either as once, few or many, or as a class for expanded clones.

>17|TRBJ1-2|TRBV25-1|-|-
TGTGCCAGCAGTGAATTTGAGGGGACTTATACTAGCTATGGCTACACCTTC
CASSEFEGTYTSYGYTF
>14|TRBJ1-1|TRBV20-1|TRBD1|few
TGCAGTGCTAGAGATGAGAGCAGGGGGACTGAAGCTTTCTTT
CSARDESRGTEAFF
>14|TRBJ2-7|TRBV15|-|-
TGTGCCACCAGGGAGGGAAGGGGGCTCAACGAGCAGTACTTC
CATREGRGLNEQYF
>11|TRBJ2-7|TRBV6-2/TRBV6-3|-|few
TGTGCCAGCAGTGGGGTCTACGAGCAGTACTTC
CASSGVYEQYF
>17|TRBJ2-5|TRBV10-3|-|-
TGTGCCATCAGTGAGTCGCCACAGTTACCCCCCGGAGAGACCCTGTACTTC
CAISESPQLPPGETLYF
>14|TRBJ2-3|TRBV4-1|TRBD2|few
TGCGCCAGCAGCCAAGGGACTAGCGGAGATACGCAGTATTTT
CASSQGTSGDTQYF
>19|TRBJ2-4|TRBV20-1|TRBD1|few
TGCAGTGCCGCGCCTACCTTGGGACAGGTCGTCCCTAGCGAAAACATTCAGTACTTC
CSAAPTLGQVVPSENIQYF
>14|TRBJ2-7|TRBV12-3/TRBV12-4|-|-
TGTGCCAGCAGTTTAGAGGGGGACTCCTACGAGCAGTACTTC
CASSLEGDSYEQYF
>11|TRBJ1-4|TRBV10-3|TRBD1|-
TGTGCCATCGGGCAGGGGGCGGATCACCGCTTT
CAIGQGADHRF
>17|TRBJ1-3|TRBV4-1|-|-
TGCGCCAGCAGCCAAGATCGTCACAGCTACTCTGGAAACACCATATATTTT
CASSQDRHSYSGNTIYF
>16|TRBJ2-1|TRBV5-5|TRBD2|few
TGTGCCAGCAGCACAAAAGCGGGGGAGGGAGGCAATGAGCAGTTCTTC
CASSTKAGEGGNEQFF
>15|TRBJ2-1|TRBV18|TRBD2|many
TGTGCCAGCTCACCACCGGGTTTGGCGGGGGATGAGCAGTTCTTC
CASSPPGLAGDEQFF
>13|TRBJ2-5|TRBV2|-|-
TGTGCCAGCACTTCAGGGCTTAAAGAGACCCAGTACTTC
CASTSGLKETQYF
>17|TRBJ2-2|TRBV5-6|TRBD2|-
TGTGCCAGCAGACGAAGGACTAGCGGGACTAAGACCGGGGAGCTGTTTTTT
CASRRRTSGTKTGELFF
>13|TRBJ1-5|TRBV2|-|-
TGTGCCAGCATGGGCAGGTACAATCAGCCCCAGCATTTT
CASMGRYNQPQHF
>15|TRBJ1-1|TRBV20-1|TRBD1|few
TGCAGTGCTAGCGGTACAGGGGGGTTTCACACTGAAGCTTTCTTT
CSASGTGGFHTEAFF
>18|TRBJ2-2|TRBV7-8|TRBD1|-
TGTGCCAGCAGTTCAGTCCGGACAGGGGTCATCAACACCGGGGAGCTGTTTTTT
CASSSVRTGVINTGELFF